One and the same sample provided the 14 T cell receptor beta chains below, sequenced in a study of T cells in Graves' hyperthyroidism and ophthalmopathy. The investigators amplified TCR beta CDR3 regions from RNA transcripts. A first-round RT-PCR of the TCR CDR3 used the HTBI primer set. TCRdb called the multiplex PCR reads again in MiXCR, with one record for every CDR3 protein. The sample lists around 300,000 distinct CDR3 sequences, roughly 13% occurring once. Material for sequencing was blood. These TCRs come from a woman in her 30s with Graves' hyperthyroidism.

Ten or more counts support this clonotype. The junction departs from the called germline gene at one end, perhaps through a read error. V usage is TRBV6-1 and J usage is TRBJ1-6; a weak D match, TRBD1 (5 bases). The V gene's germline CDR1 is MNHNS and CDR2 SASEGT. There are 12 residues in the CDR3. The CDR3 loop reads CASSETRFGGDF. CDR3 bases: TGTGCCAGCAGTGAAACCCGGTTCGGAGGGGACTTT.

This clonotype appeared a few times. Given a much more abundant clone one base away, this may be a read error. The chain combines TRBV10-1 with TRBJ2-7; tentatively, D is TRBD1 or TRBD2 (5 bases each). Trimming stripped 8 bases from V and 6 bases from J, with 20 bases between. The CDR3 has 14 residues. CDR1 and CDR2 from the germline V gene are WNHNN and SYGVQD (reference sequence). CDR3 loop: CASPVRDGSIEQYF. For the CDR3, the DNA is TGCGCCAGCCCGGTCCGGGACGGCTCAATCGAGCAGTACTTC.

The rearrangement uses TRBV30 and TRBJ2-7; D not certain. Trimming removed 5 bases at V and 7 bases at J, with 18 bases between. Germline assignment: CDR1 GTSNPN and CDR2 SVGIG (reference sequence). This CDR3 is 13 amino acids long. This CDR3 reads CAWAYSPAREQYF. The CDR3 coding sequence is TGTGCCTGGGCATATTCCCCAGCTAGAGAGCAGTACTTC.

There are a few counts of this clonotype. The V and J genes are TRBV5-1 and TRBJ2-3; TRBD2 agrees at 11 bases. The CDR3 is made up of 21 amino acids. CDR1 SGHRS and CDR2 YFSETQ come from the germline V gene. J lost 0 bases, V lost 1 base, and 16 bases had no gene match. CDR3 region: CASSLFGTSGFTATSTDTQYF. The DNA for the CDR3 is TGCGCCAGCAGCTTGTTCGGGACTAGCGGATTTACTGCTACTAGCACAGATACGCAGTATTTT.

This clonotype was detected only a few times. The chain carries TRBV20-1 and TRBJ1-5, with 7 bases identical to TRBD1. CDR1 DFQATT and CDR2 SNEGSKA come from the germline V gene (reference sequence). The CDR3 consists of 16 residues. Trimming took 3 bases from V and 3 from J; bases not matched to a gene: 11. CDR3 loop: CSASPQGRFVNQPQHF. CDR3 bases: TGCAGTGCTAGTCCACAGGGGCGTTTTGTCAATCAGCCCCAGCATTTT.

The chain recombines TRBV18 with TRBJ1-2; 7 positions agree with TRBD1. Germline V CDR1 and CDR2: KGHSH, LQKENI. The CDR3 sequence is 12 residues long. V shed 8 bases and J 8 bases; nucleotides not matched to a gene: 8. Written as DNA, the CDR3 is TGTGCCAGCCGTCCCCGACAGGGCGGCTACACCTTC. Translation: CASRPRQGGYTF.

This clonotype has just a few counts. CDR3 in DNA: TGTGCCATCAGTGACCCCAGCGTAGCCAAAAACATTCAGTACTTC. Translation gives CAISDPSVAKNIQYF. This sequence joins TRBV10-3 and TRBJ2-4; no reliable D call. Per germline, CDR1 ENHRY and CDR2 SYGVKD. The V end was cut by 3 bases, the J end by 0 bases, with 9 bases between. The CDR3 runs to 15 residues.

This clonotype was seen ten or more times. This sequence joins TRBV20-1 and TRBJ2-5; 12 positions agree with TRBD2. The V segment lost 3 bases and the J segment 5 bases; nucleotides outside the gene matches: 7. The germline gives CDR1 DFQATT, CDR2 SNEGSKA (reference sequence). The CDR3 is 15 residues long. The CDR3 loop is CSASSGTSGFETQYF. The CDR3 nucleotides read TGCAGTGCTAGTTCCGGGACTAGCGGGTTTGAGACCCAGTACTTC.

The chain carries TRBV30 and TRBJ2-1, with 9 positions matching TRBD2. V was clipped by 5 bases and J by 7 bases; unmatched bases: 12. The CDR3 consists of 15 residues. Germline CDR1 GTSNPN, CDR2 SVGIG (reference sequence). CDR3 nucleotides: TGTGCCTGGGACCCCTTGGCGGGAGGGTATAATGAGCAGTTCTTC. Translating it yields CAWDPLAGGYNEQFF.

This clonotype was counted at least ten times. V and J are TRBV3-1 and TRBJ2-7; D is possibly TRBD1 (5 bases). The germline V and J ends were trimmed by 3 bases and 6 bases, with 12 bases remaining between them. The CDR3 runs 13 residues. CDR1 and CDR2 (germline): LGHDT, YNNKEL (reference sequence). The CDR3 region has the DNA TGTGCCAGCAGCCAGACAGTTAGGACCGAGCAGTACTTC. Amino acids: CASSQTVRTEQYF.

This clonotype was found a few times. The rearrangement links TRBV6-1 to TRBJ1-2; 9 nucleotides line up with TRBD1. The CDR3 is 16 amino acids. The V segment lost 6 bases and the J segment 4 bases; nucleotides outside the gene matches: 12. Germline assignment: CDR1 MNHNS and CDR2 SASEGT. This CDR3 reads CASSHDRGTSRYGYTF. DNA of the CDR3: TGTGCCAGCAGCCACGACAGGGGGACCTCTCGCTATGGCTACACCTTC.

The table lists this clonotype with many counts. The rearrangement joins TRBV2 to TRBJ2-3; the match to TRBD2 covers 9 bases. The V segment lost 6 bases and the J segment 0 bases; nucleotides outside the gene matches: 7. CDR1 and CDR2 from the germline V gene are SNHLY and FYNNEI. The CDR3 loop spans 16 amino acids. As DNA, the CDR3 is TGTGCCAGCAGAGGTCCTAGCGGGATTAGCACAGATACGCAGTATTTT. This gives the protein CASRGPSGISTDTQYF.

This sequence joins TRBV20-1 and TRBJ2-7; D is perhaps TRBD1 (6 bases). Germline assignment: CDR1 DFQATT and CDR2 SNEGSKA (reference sequence). V lost 6 bases to trimming and J lost 0 bases, with 18 bases between them. The CDR3 consists of 15 residues. This CDR3 is CSARPGAHDSYEQYF. DNA of the CDR3: TGCAGTGCCAGGCCAGGGGCGCATGACTCCTACGAGCAGTACTTC.

In its sample, this clonotype was seen many times. This rearrangement joins TRBV11-2 to TRBJ1-4; TRBD1 is a possible D gene (5 bases). Between the trimmed V and J ends, which lost 5 bases and 8 bases, there was a span of 18 bases. Germline V gene data show CDR1 as SGHAT and CDR2 as FQNNGV. The CDR3 is 15 amino acids. The CDR3 here is CASSQGPLTQEKLFF. The CDR3 nucleotides are TGTGCCAGCAGCCAGGGACCGCTAACGCAAGAAAAACTGTTTTTT.